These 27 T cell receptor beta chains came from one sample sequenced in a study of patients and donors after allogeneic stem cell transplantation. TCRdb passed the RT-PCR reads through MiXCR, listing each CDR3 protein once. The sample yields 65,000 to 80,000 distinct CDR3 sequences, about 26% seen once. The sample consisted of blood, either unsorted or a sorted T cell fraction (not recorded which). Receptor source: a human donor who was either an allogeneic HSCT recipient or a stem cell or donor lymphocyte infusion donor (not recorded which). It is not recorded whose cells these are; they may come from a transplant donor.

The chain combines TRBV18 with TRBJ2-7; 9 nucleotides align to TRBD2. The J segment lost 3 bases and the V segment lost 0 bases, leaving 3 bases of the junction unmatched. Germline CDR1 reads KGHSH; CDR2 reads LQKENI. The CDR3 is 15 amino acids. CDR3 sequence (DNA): TGTGCCAGCTCACCACCTAGCGGGGGCTTCTACGAGCAGTACTTC. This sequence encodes CASSPPSGGFYEQYF.

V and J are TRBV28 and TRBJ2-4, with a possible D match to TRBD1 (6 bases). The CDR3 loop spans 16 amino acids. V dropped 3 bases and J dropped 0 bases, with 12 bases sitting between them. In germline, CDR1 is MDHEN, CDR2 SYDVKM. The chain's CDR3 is CASSFPTGLAKNIQYF. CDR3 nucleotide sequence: TGTGCCAGCAGTTTCCCAACAGGGTTAGCCAAAAACATTCAGTACTTC.

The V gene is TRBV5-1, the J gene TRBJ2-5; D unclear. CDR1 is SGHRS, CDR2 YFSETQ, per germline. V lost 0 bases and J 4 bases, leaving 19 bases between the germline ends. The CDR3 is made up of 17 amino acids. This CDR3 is CASSLEMWVEFGETQYF. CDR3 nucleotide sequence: TGCGCCAGCAGCTTGGAAATGTGGGTCGAGTTCGGAGAGACCCAGTACTTC.

Written as DNA, the CDR3 is TGTGCCTGGAGCCGAATGAATGAGCAGTTCTTC. This codes for CAWSRMNEQFF. The chain carries TRBV30 and TRBJ2-1; D is unresolved. Trimming shortened V by 3 bases and J by 7 bases, and 7 bases separated the two germline ends. The CDR3 sequence is 11 residues long. CDR1 is GTSNPN and CDR2 is SVGIG in the germline V gene (reference sequence). The full variable domain, its missing parts supplied by reference TRBV30 and TRBJ2-1, is SQTIHQWPATLVQPVGSPLSLECTVEGTSNPNLYWYRQAAGRGLQLLFYSVGIGQISSEVPQNLSASRPQDRQFILSSKKLLLSDSGFYLCAWSRMNEQFFGPGTRLTVL.

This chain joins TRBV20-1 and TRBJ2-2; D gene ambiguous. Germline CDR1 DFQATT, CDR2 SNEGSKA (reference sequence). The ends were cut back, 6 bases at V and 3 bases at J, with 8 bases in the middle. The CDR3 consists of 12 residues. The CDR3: CSAHRDTGELFF. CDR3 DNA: TGCAGTGCCCATCGGGACACCGGGGAGCTGTTTTTT.

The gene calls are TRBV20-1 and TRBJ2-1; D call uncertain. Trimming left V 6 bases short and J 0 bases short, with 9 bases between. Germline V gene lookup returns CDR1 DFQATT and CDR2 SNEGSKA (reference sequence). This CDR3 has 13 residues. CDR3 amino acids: CSAPLDSYNEQFF. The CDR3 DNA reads TGCAGTGCCCCCCTGGACTCCTACAATGAGCAGTTCTTC.

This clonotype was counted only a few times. The CDR3 bases are TGTGCCATCAAGGACAGGGAAGAGACCCAGTACTTC. It is translated as CAIKDREETQYF. This chain connects TRBV10-3 to TRBJ2-5, with TRBD1 matching 8 bases. The CDR3 has 12 amino acids. J was trimmed by 3 bases and V by 7 bases; bases with no gene match: 1. From germline, CDR1 is ENHRY and CDR2 SYGVKD.

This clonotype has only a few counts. The CDR3 is CASSYSRGPGNTIYF. CDR3 in DNA: TGTGCCAGCAGTTACTCCCGGGGGCCTGGAAACACCATATATTTT. The genes are TRBV6-6 and TRBJ1-3, with a weak D call TRBD1 (6 bases). The length of the CDR3 is 15 residues. Germline V lookup: CDR1 MNHNY, CDR2 SVGAGI (reference sequence). V was clipped by 0 bases and J by 2 bases, with 8 bases between them.

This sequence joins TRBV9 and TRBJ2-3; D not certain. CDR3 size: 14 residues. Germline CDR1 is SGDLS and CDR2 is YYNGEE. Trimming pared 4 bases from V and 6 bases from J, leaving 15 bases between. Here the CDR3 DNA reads TGTGCCAGCAGCCTCCCCGACGACGGGGATACGCAGTATTTT. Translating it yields CASSLPDDGDTQYF.

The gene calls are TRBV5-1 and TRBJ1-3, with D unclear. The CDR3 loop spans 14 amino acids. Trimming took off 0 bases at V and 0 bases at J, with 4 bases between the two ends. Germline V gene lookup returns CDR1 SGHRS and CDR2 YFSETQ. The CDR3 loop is CASSLGSSGNTIYF. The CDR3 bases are TGCGCCAGCAGCTTGGGCAGCTCTGGAAACACCATATATTTT. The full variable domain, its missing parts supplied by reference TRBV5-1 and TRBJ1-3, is KAGVTQTPRYLIKTRGQQVTLSCSPISGHRSVSWYQQTPGQGLQFLFEYFSETQRNKGNFPGRFSGRQFSNSRSEMNVSTLELGDSALYLCASSLGSSGNTIYFGEGSWLTVV.

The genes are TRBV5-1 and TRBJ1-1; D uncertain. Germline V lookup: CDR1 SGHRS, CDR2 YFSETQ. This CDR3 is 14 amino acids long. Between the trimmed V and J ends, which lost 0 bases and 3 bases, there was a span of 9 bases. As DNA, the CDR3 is TGCGCCAGCAGCTTGGCGGCAGGATACACTGAAGCTTTCTTT. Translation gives CASSLAAGYTEAFF.

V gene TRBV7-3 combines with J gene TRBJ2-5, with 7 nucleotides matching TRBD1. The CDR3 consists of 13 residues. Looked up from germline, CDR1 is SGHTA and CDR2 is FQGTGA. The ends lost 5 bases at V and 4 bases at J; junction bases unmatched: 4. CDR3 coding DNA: TGTGCCAGCAGCCGGACAGGTGGAGAGACCCAGTACTTC. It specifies CASSRTGGETQYF.

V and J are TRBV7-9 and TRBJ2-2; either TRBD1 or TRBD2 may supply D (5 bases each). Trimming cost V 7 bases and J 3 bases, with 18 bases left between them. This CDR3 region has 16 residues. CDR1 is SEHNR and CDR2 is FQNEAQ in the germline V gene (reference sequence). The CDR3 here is CASIMVSLGDTGELFF. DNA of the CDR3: TGTGCCAGCATCATGGTGTCCCTGGGGGACACCGGGGAGCTGTTTTTT.

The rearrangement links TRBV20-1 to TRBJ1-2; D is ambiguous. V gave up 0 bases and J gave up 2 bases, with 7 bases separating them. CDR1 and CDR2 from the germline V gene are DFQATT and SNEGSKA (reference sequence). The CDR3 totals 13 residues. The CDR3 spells CSARDSRNYGYTF. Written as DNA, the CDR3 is TGCAGTGCTAGAGACAGCCGAAACTATGGCTACACCTTC.

CDR3 DNA sequence: TGTGCCATACCCGGGACAGGGGCCGCCTGGCCGGGCTACACCTTC. It translates to CAIPGTGAAWPGYTF. The gene calls are TRBV10-3 and TRBJ1-2; 10 bases fit TRBD1. Looked up from germline, CDR1 is ENHRY and CDR2 is SYGVKD. Trimming removed 9 bases from V and 8 bases from J; junction bases left unmatched: 15. There are 15 residues in the CDR3.

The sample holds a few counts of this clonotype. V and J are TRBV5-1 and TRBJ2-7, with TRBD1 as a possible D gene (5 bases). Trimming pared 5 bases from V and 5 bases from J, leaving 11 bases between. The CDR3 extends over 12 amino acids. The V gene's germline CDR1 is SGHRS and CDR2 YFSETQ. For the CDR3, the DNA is TGCGCCAGCAGGCTGACAGCTAACGAGCAGTACTTC. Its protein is CASRLTANEQYF.

CDR3 sequence: CATSGGAGDTQYF. The DNA of the CDR3 is TGTGCGACTAGCGGGGGGGCCGGAGATACGCAGTATTTT. This chain connects TRBV6-5 to TRBJ2-3, with 14 bases aligning to TRBD2. Germline CDR1 and CDR2: MNHEY and SVGAGI. The CDR3 spans 13 residues.

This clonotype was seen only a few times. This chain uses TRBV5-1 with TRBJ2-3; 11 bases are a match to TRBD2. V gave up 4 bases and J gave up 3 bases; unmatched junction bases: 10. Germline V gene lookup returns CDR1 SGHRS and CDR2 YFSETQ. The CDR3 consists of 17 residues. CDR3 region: CASSQTTSGDRTDTQYF. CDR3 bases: TGCGCCAGCAGCCAGACGACTAGCGGGGACCGGACAGATACGCAGTATTTT. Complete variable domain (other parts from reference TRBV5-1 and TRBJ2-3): KAGVTQTPRYLIKTRGQQVTLSCSPISGHRSVSWYQQTPGQGLQFLFEYFSETQRNKGNFPGRFSGRQFSNSRSEMNVSTLELGDSALYLCASSQTTSGDRTDTQYFGPGTRLTVL.

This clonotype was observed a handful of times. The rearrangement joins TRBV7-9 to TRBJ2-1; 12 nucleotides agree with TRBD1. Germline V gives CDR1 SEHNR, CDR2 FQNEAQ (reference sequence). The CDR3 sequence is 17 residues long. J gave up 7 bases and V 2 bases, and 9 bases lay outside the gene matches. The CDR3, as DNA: TGTGCCAGCAGCTTAACCCCAGTGGGACAGGGGGCGAATGAGCAGTTCTTC. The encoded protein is CASSLTPVGQGANEQFF.

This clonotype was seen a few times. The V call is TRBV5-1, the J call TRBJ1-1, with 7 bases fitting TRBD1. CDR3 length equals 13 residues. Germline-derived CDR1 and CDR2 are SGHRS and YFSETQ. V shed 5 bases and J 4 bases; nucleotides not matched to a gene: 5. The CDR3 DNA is TGCGCCAGCAGTTACCGACAGGGCACTGAAGCTTTCTTT. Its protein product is CASSYRQGTEAFF.

The CDR3 sequence is CASSYIFGKYYGYTF. In DNA form, the CDR3 reads TGTGCCAGCAGTTACATTTTCGGAAAGTATTATGGCTACACCTTC. The chain combines TRBV6-6 with TRBJ1-2; D uncertain. This CDR3 has 15 residues. Trimming shortened V by 2 bases and J by 5 bases, and 15 bases separated the two germline ends. The V gene's germline CDR1 is MNHNY and CDR2 SVGAGI (reference sequence).

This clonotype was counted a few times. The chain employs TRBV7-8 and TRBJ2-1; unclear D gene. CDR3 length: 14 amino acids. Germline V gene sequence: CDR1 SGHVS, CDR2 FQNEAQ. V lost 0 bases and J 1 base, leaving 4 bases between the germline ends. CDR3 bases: TGTGCCAGCAGCTTAGCGCTTTCCTACAATGAGCAGTTCTTC. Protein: CASSLALSYNEQFF.

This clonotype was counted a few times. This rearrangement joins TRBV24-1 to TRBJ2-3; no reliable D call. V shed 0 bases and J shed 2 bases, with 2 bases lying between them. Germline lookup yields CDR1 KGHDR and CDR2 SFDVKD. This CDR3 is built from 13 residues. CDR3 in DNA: TGTGCCACCAGTGATTTGCCCACAGATACGCAGTATTTT. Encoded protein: CATSDLPTDTQYF.

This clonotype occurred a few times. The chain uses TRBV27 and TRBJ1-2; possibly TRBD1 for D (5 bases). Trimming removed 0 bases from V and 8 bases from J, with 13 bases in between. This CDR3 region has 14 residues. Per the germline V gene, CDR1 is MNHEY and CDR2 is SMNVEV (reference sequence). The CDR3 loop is CASSLSGRQWGYTF. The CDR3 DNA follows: TGTGCCAGCAGTTTATCGGGGCGGCAGTGGGGCTACACCTTC.

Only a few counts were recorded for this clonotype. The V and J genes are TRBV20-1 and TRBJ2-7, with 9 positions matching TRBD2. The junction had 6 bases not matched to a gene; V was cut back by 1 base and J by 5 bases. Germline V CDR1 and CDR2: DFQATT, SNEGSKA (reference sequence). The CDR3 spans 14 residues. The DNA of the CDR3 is TGCAGTGCTAGAGGATGGCGGGAGGGCCACGAGCAGTACTTC. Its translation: CSARGWREGHEQYF.

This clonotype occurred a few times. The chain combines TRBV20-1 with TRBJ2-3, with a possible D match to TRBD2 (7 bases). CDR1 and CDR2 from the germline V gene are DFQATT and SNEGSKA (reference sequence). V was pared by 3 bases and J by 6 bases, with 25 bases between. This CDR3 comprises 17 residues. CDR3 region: CSASPGERGALRDTQYF. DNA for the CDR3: TGCAGTGCTAGTCCCGGGGAACGGGGGGCACTCCGGGATACGCAGTATTTT.

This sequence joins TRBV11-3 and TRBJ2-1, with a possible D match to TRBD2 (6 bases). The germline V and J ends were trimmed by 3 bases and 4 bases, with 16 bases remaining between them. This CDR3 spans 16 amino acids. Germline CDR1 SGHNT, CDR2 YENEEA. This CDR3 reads CASSFLRDSYYNEQFF. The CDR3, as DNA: TGTGCCAGCAGCTTCCTTCGGGACTCTTATTACAATGAGCAGTTCTTC.